The present TCR beta chain was sequenced within a study of cytomegalovirus exposure and HLA in healthy donors. The PCR contained 60 Vbeta and 13 Jbeta primers. TCRdb's copy holds only in-frame clones and misses some; the assay was immunoSEQ multiplex PCR. The repertoire consists of about 140,000 clones, with 77% occurring once and the leading ten covering roughly 1.6%. This CDR3 spans 13 amino acids. Germline V gene sequence: CDR1 SGHRS, CDR2 YFSETQ. Remarks on this clone: The antigen is not known.

General study points: A prior analysis recorded that most TCR beta V segments were productive about 87% or about 30% of the time. Reports indicated that the classifier achieved high specificity and sensitivity in diagnosing cytomegalovirus status. An assumption of roughly uniform sequencing depth across donors underlay the presence/absence analyses.

The sequence derives from a female donor in good health and CMV-seronegative. Sequencing was performed on PBMCs. The V and J genes are TRBV5-1 and TRBJ2-5, with 10 bases identical to TRBD1. The J call is in doubt because the DNA end fits TRBJ2-7 better. The CDR3 protein is CASSPGTGAEQYF. For the CDR3, the DNA is TGCGCCAGCAGCCCCGGGACAGGGGCCGAGCAGTACTTC.